This entry is about one TCR beta chain. These data are taken from a study of blood T cell repertoires in COVID-19. Study context: Sites across the United States, Italy and Spain contributed samples from acute and convalescent COVID-19.

In germline, CDR1 is SGDLS, CDR2 YYNGEE. Trimming took 4 bases from V and 5 from J; bases not matched to a gene: 10. The CDR3 length is 16 residues. Some clones are missing from TCRdb's copy, which holds only in-frame ones; the method was immunoSEQ multiplex PCR. The repertoire holds roughly 230,000 clones, with 88% as singletons. The TCR sequence derives from a human donor in a cohort sampled during active COVID-19. The chain has TRBV9 and TRBJ2-2, with 8 bases matching TRBD2. Sequencing was carried out using peripheral blood. CDR3 in amino acids: CASSPATGGLTGELFF. The CDR3 coding sequence is TGTGCCAGCAGCCCCGCCACGGGAGGGCTTACCGGGGAGCTGTTTTTT.